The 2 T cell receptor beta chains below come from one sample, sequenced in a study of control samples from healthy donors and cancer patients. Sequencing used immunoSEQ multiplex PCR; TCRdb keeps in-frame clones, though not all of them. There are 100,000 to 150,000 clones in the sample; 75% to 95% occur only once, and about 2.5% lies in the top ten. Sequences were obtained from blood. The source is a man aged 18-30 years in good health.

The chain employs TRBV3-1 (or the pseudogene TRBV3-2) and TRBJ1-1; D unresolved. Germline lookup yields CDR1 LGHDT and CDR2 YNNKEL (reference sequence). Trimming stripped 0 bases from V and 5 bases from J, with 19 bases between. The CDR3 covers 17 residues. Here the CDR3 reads CASSQDSADPLGTEAFF. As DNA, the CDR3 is TGTGCCAGCAGCCAAGATTCGGCAGACCCATTAGGAACTGAAGCTTTCTTT.

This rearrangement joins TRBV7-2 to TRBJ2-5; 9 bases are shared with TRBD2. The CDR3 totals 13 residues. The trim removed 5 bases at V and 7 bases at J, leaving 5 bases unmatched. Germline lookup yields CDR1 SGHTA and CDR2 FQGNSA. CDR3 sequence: CASSPRSGRTQYF. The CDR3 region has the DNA TGTGCCAGCAGCCCCCGTAGCGGGAGGACCCAGTACTTC.